What follows are 5 T cell receptor beta chains derived from one specimen sequenced in a study of T cell responses to AZD1222 COVID-19 vaccine (dated by TCRdb to the early 2020s). The label giving this sample's time point can be read as: about 28 days (+/-7) after the second vaccine dose. The protocol used for the library was the immunoSEQ multiplex PCR assay. Entries here come from immuneACCESS through TCRdb and include only in-frame sequences with V and J called. Some clones fail to appear in such tables; in the studies checked, an unresolved V gene covers under half of the shortfall, and the cause of the remainder is unknown. In this sample the table shows roughly 87,000 clones, approximately 91% of which occur a single time. The ten most abundant clones make up 6.9% of the sample. The specimen comprised peripheral blood, sampled 28 days after the second AZD1222 dose. The source is an adult who received the AZD1222 COVID-19 vaccine.

The CDR3 region is CASSLWGFNQPQHF. As DNA, the CDR3 is TGCGCCAGCAGCTTATGGGGATTCAATCAGCCCCAGCATTTT. J is TRBJ1-5 and V is TRBV5-1; D is uncertain. CDR1 is SGHRS, CDR2 YFSETQ, per germline. V lost 2 bases and J lost 3, with 9 bases in between. The CDR3 is made up of 14 amino acids.

The genes are TRBV5-8 and TRBJ2-5, with D tentatively TRBD2 (6 bases). Germline V gene sequence: CDR1 SGHTS, CDR2 YDEGEE. The CDR3 spans 14 residues. Trimming left V 4 bases short and J 2 bases short, with 12 bases between. CDR3 protein: CASSPFGGQETQYF. The CDR3 DNA follows: TGTGCCAGCAGCCCGTTCGGGGGACAAGAGACCCAGTACTTC.

J is TRBJ1-2 and V is TRBV12-3 or TRBV12-4; D is uncertain. V dropped 4 bases and J dropped 4 bases, with 10 bases sitting between them. The CDR3 covers 13 residues. CDR3 loop: CASSSVRTYGYTF. The CDR3 DNA follows: TGTGCCAGCAGTTCCGTACGGACCTATGGCTACACCTTC.

The rearrangement links TRBV7-9 to TRBJ1-4; 9 nucleotides agree with TRBD1. J lost 8 bases, V lost 5 bases, and 12 bases had no gene match. CDR1 SEHNR and CDR2 FQNEAQ come from the germline V gene (reference sequence). The length of the CDR3 is 16 residues. CDR3 bases: TGTGCCAGCAGCGTATGGTCGGGACAGGGAAACGAAAAACTGTTTTTT. Its translation is CASSVWSGQGNEKLFF.

This clone was seen more than once but under ten times. The chain joins TRBV19 to TRBJ2-1; D is unresolved. This CDR3 has 11 amino acids. V was shortened by 7 bases and J by 3 bases, with 4 bases between the two germline ends. The germline V gene has CDR1 LNHDA and CDR2 SQIVND (reference sequence). The CDR3: CASKDYNEQFF. The CDR3 region has the DNA TGTGCCAGTAAGGACTACAATGAGCAGTTCTTC. The whole variable domain, filled in from reference TRBV19 and TRBJ2-1, reads DGGITQSPKYLFRKEGQNVTLSCEQNLNHDAMYWYRQDPGQGLRLIYYSQIVNDFQKGDIAEGYSVSREKKESFPLTVTSAQKNPTAFYLCASKDYNEQFFGPGTRLTVL.